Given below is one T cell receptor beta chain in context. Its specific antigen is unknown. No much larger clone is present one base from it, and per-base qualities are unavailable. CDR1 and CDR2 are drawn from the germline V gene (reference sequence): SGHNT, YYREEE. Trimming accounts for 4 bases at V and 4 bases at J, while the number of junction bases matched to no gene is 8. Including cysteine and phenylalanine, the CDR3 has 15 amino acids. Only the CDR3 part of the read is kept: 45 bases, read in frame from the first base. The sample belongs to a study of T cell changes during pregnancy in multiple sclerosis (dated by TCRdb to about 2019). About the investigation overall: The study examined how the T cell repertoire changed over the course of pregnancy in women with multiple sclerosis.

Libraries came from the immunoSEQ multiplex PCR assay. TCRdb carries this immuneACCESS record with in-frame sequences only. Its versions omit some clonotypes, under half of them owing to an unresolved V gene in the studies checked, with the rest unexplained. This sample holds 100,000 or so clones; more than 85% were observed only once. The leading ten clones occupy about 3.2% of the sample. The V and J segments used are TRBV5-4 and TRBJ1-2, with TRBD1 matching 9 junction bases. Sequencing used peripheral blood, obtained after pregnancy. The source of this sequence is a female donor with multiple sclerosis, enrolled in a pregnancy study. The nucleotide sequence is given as TGTGCCAGCAGCCCTGGGGGGGACAGGGTCTATGGCTACACCTTC. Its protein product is CASSPGGDRVYGYTF.